Listed here are 2 T cell receptor beta chains from one sample, sequenced in a study of cytomegalovirus exposure and HLA in healthy donors. The PCR employed 60 Vbeta primers together with 13 Jbeta primers. Clones were sequenced by immunoSEQ multiplex PCR, and TCRdb holds only the in-frame ones, with some missing. Counted here are around 200,000 clones, over 60% occurring once; the ten biggest clones make up around 15%. Sequenced sample: PBMCs. The receptor set was obtained from a man between 35 and 55 years old in good health and CMV-seronegative.

A few counts support this clone. The junction departs from the called germline gene at one end, perhaps through a read error. The chain employs TRBV7-9 and TRBJ2-1; TRBD2 matches 11 bases. Germline CDR1 SEHNR, CDR2 FQNEAQ (reference sequence). CDR3 length: 14 amino acids. CDR3 protein: CSSSPSGRKGEQFF. CDR3 bases: TGTTCCAGCAGCCCTAGCGGGAGGAAGGGTGAGCAGTTCTTC.

V usage is TRBV19 and J usage is TRBJ1-5; 7 bases align to TRBD1. Germline CDR1 is LNHDA and CDR2 is SQIVND (reference sequence). The junction had 3 bases not matched to a gene; V was cut back by 5 bases and J by 2 bases. The CDR3 has 14 residues. CDR3 bases: TGTGCCAGTAGTGATGGGACAGGCAATCAGCCCCAGCATTTT. Its translation: CASSDGTGNQPQHF.